A selection of T cell receptor beta chains follows, all from one sample in a study of blood T cell repertoires in COVID-19. Produced via immunoSEQ multiplex PCR; TCRdb's table is partial and in-frame only. The sample lists a few hundred thousand clones, roughly nine tenths occurring once. Sequencing was carried out using PBMCs or T cells enriched from blood (not recorded which). All receptors come from a woman in her 30s who had recovered from COVID-19. CDR3s leave out the opening cysteine and the closing phenylalanine or tryptophan. The D gene is left open where the match is weak.

D: -; J: TRBJ2-1; V: TRBV27; CDR3: ASSLWGDSYNEQF
D: TRBD1; J: TRBJ1-2; V: TRBV5-4; CDR3: ASSLKTGEYGYT
D: TRBD2; J: TRBJ2-1; V: TRBV6-5; CDR3: ASSYFAGGYNEQF
D: TRBD2; J: TRBJ2-7; V: TRBV28; CDR3: ASSPWTSGDNEQY
D: -; J: TRBJ2-5; V: TRBV3-1/TRBV3-2; CDR3: ASSHVQETQY
D: -; J: TRBJ1-1; V: TRBV7-6; CDR3: ASTGDLNTEAF
D: TRBD2; J: TRBJ2-1; V: TRBV5-1; CDR3: ASSSDGLAGGKEV
D: -; J: TRBJ2-3; V: TRBV25-1; CDR3: ASSEYRGFNTDTQY
D: -; J: TRBJ1-5; V: TRBV30; CDR3: AWSVHTGGGGDQPQH
D: -; J: TRBJ2-2; V: TRBV7-9; CDR3: ASSSQFDRREPGELF
D: TRBD1; J: TRBJ1-2; V: TRBV13; CDR3: ASSTQRGPGYT
D: -; J: TRBJ2-7; V: TRBV11-2; CDR3: ASTIGQGYEQY
D: -; J: TRBJ1-6; V: TRBV5-1; CDR3: ASSLAGRSPLH
D: TRBD2; J: TRBJ2-1; V: TRBV28; CDR3: ASSSPSGRSYNEQF
D: TRBD2; J: TRBJ2-1; V: TRBV7-6; CDR3: ASSFSGGAYNEQF
D: -; J: TRBJ2-7; V: TRBV29-1; CDR3: SVHLGRGYEQY
D: -; J: TRBJ1-1; V: TRBV5-1; CDR3: ASSWRSGNTEAF
D: -; J: TRBJ2-2; V: TRBV27; CDR3: ASSLLGTKNTGELF
D: TRBD1; J: TRBJ2-2; V: TRBV7-7; CDR3: ASSLGQGNTGELF
D: TRBD2; J: TRBJ2-2; V: TRBV30; CDR3: AWSVWPGTTTGELF
D: TRBD2; J: TRBJ2-1; V: TRBV19; CDR3: ASSISAGGWNEQF
D: -; J: TRBJ2-1; V: TRBV3-1/TRBV3-2; CDR3: ASSQDRWNEQF
D: TRBD2; J: TRBJ2-2; V: TRBV7-7; CDR3: ASSPTSGANTGELF
D: TRBD1; J: TRBJ1-6; V: TRBV9; CDR3: ASSVGDSQSPLH
D: TRBD2; J: TRBJ2-1; V: TRBV3-1/TRBV3-2; CDR3: ASSQATSGGAPEEQF
D: -; J: TRBJ1-2; V: TRBV7-2; CDR3: ASSPLGGLAGYT
D: -; J: TRBJ1-1; V: TRBV19; CDR3: ASSMDTRTEAF
D: -; J: TRBJ1-1; V: TRBV12-3/TRBV12-4; CDR3: ASSFSTEAF
D: -; J: TRBJ2-3; V: TRBV27; CDR3: ASSLFLPREGTDTQY
D: -; J: TRBJ2-7; V: TRBV7-8; CDR3: ASSPNSANSYEQY
D: -; J: TRBJ1-5; V: TRBV19; CDR3: ASSIDLDQPQH
D: -; J: TRBJ2-1; V: TRBV6-5; CDR3: ASSYSQDNSYNEQF
D: TRBD2; J: TRBJ2-1; V: TRBV6-7; CDR3: ASSNTGLPRMYNEQF
D: TRBD2; J: TRBJ2-1; V: TRBV10-3; CDR3: AISSSGGYNEQF
D: -; J: TRBJ1-5; V: TRBV25-1; CDR3: ASRGTGDQPQH
D: -; J: TRBJ1-1; V: TRBV29-1; CDR3: SVAYSGNTEAF
D: TRBD1; J: TRBJ1-6; V: TRBV5-1; CDR3: ASSLEGAPLGALH
D: -; J: TRBJ2-7; V: TRBV30; CDR3: ASQVAYEQY
D: -; J: TRBJ1-2; V: TRBV2; CDR3: ASSGGIPYGYT
D: -; J: TRBJ2-3; V: TRBV7-8; CDR3: ASSPYTDTQY
D: -; J: TRBJ2-1; V: TRBV5-1; CDR3: ASREGVGNNEQF
D: -; J: TRBJ2-3; V: TRBV13; CDR3: ASSFERASTDTQY
D: TRBD2; J: TRBJ2-1; V: TRBV15; CDR3: ATRGLAALNEQF
D: -; J: TRBJ1-4; V: TRBV5-8; CDR3: ASISPGGSNEKLF
D: -; J: TRBJ2-1; V: TRBV29-1; CDR3: SVEPREHYNEQF
D: -; J: TRBJ1-5; V: TRBV5-1; CDR3: ASSLGGQVNQPQH
D: -; J: TRBJ2-3; V: TRBV10-3; CDR3: AISTSPDTQY
D: -; J: TRBJ1-3; V: TRBV3-1/TRBV3-2; CDR3: ASSPNYSGNTIY
D: TRBD1; J: TRBJ1-2; V: TRBV5-4; CDR3: ASRQYTGGGYT
D: -; J: TRBJ1-1; V: TRBV12-3/TRBV12-4; CDR3: ASSFSGWAEAF
D: TRBD2; J: TRBJ2-1; V: TRBV2; CDR3: ASSKTTSPIETSYNEQF
D: -; J: TRBJ2-1; V: TRBV9; CDR3: ASSVSLASLDNEQF